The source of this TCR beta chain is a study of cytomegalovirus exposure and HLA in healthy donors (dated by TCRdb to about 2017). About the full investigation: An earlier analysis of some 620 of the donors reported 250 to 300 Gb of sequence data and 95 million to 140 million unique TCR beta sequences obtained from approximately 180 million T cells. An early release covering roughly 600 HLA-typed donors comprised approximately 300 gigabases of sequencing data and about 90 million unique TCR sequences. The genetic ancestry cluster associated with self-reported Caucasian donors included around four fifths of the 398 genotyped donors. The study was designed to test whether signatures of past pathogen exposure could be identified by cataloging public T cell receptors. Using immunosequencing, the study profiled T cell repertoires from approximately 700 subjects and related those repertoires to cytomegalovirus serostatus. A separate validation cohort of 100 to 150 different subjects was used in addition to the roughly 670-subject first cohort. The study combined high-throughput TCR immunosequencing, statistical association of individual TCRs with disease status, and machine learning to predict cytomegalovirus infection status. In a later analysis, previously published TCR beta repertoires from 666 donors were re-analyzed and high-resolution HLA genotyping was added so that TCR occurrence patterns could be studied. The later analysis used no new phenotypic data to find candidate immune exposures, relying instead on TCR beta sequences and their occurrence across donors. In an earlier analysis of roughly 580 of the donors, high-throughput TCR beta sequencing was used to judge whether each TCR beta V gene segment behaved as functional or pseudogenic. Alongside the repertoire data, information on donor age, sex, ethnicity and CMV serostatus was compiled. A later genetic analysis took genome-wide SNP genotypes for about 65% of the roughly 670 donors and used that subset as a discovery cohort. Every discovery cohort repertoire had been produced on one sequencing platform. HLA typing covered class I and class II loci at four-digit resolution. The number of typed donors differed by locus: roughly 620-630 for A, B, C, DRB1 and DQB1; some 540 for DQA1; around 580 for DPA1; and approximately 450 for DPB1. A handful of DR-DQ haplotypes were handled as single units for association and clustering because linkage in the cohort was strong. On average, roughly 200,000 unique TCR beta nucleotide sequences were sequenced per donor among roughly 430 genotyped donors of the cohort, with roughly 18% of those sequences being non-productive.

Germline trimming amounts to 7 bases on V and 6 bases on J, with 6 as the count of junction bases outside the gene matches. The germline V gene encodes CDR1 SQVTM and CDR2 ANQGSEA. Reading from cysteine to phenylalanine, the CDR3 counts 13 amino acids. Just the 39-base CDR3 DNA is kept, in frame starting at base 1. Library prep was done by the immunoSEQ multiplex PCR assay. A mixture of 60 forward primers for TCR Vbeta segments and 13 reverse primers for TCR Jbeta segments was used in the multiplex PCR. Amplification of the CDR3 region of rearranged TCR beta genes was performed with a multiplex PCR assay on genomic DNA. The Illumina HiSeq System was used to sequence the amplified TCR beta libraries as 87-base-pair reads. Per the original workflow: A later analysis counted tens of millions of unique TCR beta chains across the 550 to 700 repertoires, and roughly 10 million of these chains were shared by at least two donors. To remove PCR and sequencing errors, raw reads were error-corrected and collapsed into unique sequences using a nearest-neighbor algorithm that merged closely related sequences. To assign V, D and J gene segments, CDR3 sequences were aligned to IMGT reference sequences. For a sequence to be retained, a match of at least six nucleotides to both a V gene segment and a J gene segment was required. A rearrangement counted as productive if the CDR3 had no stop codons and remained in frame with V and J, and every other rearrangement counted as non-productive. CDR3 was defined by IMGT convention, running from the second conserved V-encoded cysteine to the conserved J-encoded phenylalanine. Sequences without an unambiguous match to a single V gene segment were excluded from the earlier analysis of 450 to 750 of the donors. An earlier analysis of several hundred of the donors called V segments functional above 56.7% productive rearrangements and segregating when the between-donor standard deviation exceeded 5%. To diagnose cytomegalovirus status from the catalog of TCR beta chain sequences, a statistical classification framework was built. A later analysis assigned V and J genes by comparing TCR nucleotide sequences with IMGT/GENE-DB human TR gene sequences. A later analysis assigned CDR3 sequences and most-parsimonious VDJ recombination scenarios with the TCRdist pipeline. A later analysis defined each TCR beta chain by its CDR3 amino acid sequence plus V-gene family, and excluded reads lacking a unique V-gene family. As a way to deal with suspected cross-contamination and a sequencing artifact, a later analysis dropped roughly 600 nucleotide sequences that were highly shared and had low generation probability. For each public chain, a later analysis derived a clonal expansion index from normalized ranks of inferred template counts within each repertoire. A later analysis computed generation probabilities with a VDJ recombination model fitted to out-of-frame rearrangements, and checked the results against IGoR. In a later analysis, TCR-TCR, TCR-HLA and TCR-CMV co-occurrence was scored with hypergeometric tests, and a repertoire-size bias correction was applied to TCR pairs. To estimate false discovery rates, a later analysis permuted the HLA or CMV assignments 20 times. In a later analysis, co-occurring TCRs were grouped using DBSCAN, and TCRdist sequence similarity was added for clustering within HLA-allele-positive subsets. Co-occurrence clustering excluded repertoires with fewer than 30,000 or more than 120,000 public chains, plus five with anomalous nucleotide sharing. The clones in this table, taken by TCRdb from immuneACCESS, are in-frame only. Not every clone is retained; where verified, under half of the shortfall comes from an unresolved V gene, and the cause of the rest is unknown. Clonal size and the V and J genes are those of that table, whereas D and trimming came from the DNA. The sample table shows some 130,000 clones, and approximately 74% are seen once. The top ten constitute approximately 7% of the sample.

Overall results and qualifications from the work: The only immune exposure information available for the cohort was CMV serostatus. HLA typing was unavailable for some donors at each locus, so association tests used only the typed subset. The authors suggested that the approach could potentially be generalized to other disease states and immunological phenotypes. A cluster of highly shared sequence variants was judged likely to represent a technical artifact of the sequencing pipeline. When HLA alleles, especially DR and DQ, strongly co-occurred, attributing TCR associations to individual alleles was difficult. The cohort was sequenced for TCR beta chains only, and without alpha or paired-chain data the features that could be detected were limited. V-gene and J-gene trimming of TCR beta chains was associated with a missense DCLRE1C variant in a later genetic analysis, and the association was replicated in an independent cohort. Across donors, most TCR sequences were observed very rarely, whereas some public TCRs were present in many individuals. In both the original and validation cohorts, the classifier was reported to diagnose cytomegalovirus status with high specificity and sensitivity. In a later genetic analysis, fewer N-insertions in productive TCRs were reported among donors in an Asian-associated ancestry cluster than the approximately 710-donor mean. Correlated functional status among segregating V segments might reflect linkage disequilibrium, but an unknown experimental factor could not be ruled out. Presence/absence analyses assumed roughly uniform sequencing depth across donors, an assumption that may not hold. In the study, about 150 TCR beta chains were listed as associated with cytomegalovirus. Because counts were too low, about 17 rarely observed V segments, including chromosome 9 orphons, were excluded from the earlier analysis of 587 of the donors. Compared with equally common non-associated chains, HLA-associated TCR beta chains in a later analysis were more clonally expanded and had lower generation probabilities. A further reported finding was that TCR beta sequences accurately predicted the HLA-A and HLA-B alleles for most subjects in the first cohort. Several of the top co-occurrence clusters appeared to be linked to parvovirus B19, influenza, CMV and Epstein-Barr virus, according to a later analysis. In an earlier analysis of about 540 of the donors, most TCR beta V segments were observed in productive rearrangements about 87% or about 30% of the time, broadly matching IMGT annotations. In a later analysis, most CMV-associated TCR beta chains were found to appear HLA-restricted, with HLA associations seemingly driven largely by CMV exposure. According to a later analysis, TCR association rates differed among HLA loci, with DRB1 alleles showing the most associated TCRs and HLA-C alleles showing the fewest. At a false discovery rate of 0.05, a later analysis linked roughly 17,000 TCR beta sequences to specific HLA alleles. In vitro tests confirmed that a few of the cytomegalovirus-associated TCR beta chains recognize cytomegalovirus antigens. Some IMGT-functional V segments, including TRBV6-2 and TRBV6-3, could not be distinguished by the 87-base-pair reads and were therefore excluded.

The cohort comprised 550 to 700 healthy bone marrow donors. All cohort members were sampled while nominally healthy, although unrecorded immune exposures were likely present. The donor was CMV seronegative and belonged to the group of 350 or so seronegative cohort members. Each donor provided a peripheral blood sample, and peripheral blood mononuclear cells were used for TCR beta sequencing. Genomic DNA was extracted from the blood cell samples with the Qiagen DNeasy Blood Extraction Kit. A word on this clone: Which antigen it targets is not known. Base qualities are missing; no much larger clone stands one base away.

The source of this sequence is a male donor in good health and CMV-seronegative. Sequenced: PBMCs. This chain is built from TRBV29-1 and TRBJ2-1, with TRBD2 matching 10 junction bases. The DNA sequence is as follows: TGCAGCGGAGGGCTAGCGGGAGCCAATGAGCAGTTCTTC. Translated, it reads CSGGLAGANEQFF.